These 5 T cell receptor beta chains were sequenced from one sample in a study of blood T cell repertoires in COVID-19. Sequencing used immunoSEQ multiplex PCR; TCRdb keeps in-frame clones, though not all of them. The sample includes approximately 300,000 clones, about nine tenths of them seen just once. Sequences were obtained from peripheral blood. The receptors derive from a woman under 40 with COVID-19, enrolled during active disease.

The rearrangement links TRBV11-3 to TRBJ2-5; TRBD2 is a possible D gene (7 bases). Trimming removed 3 bases at V and 4 bases at J, with 12 bases between. The germline gives CDR1 SGHNT, CDR2 YENEEA. The length of the CDR3 is 14 residues. CDR3 coding DNA: TGTGCCAGCAGCTTTGGCGGGGGCATAGAGACCCAGTACTTC. This translates into CASSFGGGIETQYF.

This chain joins TRBV11-2 and TRBJ1-1; the D gene is possibly TRBD1 (5 bases). CDR3 length: 13 residues. The V end lost 1 base, the J end lost 4 bases, and 7 bases lay between the germline ends. Germline V gives CDR1 SGHAT, CDR2 FQNNGV. The CDR3: CASSLADITEAFF. The CDR3 nucleotides read TGTGCCAGCAGCTTAGCGGACATCACTGAAGCTTTCTTT.

The V gene is TRBV6-5, the J gene TRBJ1-1; 7 positions match TRBD1. After removal of 8 bases from V and 2 bases from J, the junction contained 5 bases not matched to a gene. Germline-derived CDR1 and CDR2 are MNHEY and SVGAGI. This CDR3 comprises 13 residues. Here the CDR3 DNA reads TGTGCCAGCCTAACAGGGGACAACACTGAAGCTTTCTTT. Encoded protein: CASLTGDNTEAFF.

This clone was counted a few times. The chain combines TRBV6-2 or TRBV6-3 with TRBJ1-6, with D unclear. Trimming cost V 6 bases and J 7 bases, with 10 bases left between them. The CDR3 runs to 13 residues. Per germline, CDR1 MNHEY and CDR2 SVGEGT. CDR3 in DNA: TGTGCCAGCAGCACGCGGGAGAATTCACCCCTCCACTTT. Translation: CASSTRENSPLHF.

This chain uses TRBV28 with TRBJ1-2; D gene unclear. Germline V CDR1 and CDR2: MDHEN, SYDVKM. The CDR3 is 15 amino acids. The V end was cut by 5 bases, the J end by 5 bases, with 18 bases between. The CDR3 DNA reads TGTGCCAGCAGTCCTTACACAAGACTAATATATGGCTACACCTTC. Its protein product is CASSPYTRLIYGYTF.